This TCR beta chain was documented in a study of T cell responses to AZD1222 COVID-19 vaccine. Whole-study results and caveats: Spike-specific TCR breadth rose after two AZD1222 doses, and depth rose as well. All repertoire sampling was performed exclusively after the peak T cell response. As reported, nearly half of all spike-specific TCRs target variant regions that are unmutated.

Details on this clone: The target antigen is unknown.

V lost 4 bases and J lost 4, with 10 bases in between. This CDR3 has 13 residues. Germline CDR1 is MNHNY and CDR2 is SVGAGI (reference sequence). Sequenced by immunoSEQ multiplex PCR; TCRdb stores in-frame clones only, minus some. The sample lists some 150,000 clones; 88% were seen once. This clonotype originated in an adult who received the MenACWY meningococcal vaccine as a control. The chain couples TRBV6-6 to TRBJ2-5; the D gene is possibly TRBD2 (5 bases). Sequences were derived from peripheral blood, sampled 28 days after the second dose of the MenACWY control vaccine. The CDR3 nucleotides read TGTGCCAGCAGTTCCCCGGGATCAGAGACCCAGTACTTC. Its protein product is CASSSPGSETQYF.